This TCR beta chain was sequenced during a study of blood T cells in healthy people across ages (dated by TCRdb to between 2014 and 2017). The study in broad terms: In model experiments, template switching captured about one uniquely barcoded TCR beta cDNA molecule for every two T cells. The donors were split into four age groups: young (average roughly 15 years), middle-aged (around 37), aged (roughly 68) and long-lived (roughly 77). Using deep sequencing normalized with unique cDNA molecular identifiers, the study measured how TCR beta repertoire diversity changes with age. Using the same blood draw, the study looked at two additional independent replicas of 1 million unique cDNA reads for two donors, one aged 18 to 29 and the other aged 80 or older. To avoid experimental bias, donors of different ages were distributed randomly across sequencing lanes. Summary of the overall study and its limitations: As age increased, observed TCR beta diversity per million T cells dropped in a roughly linear way, and a significant reduction was already evident by age 40. The percentage of naive T cells measured by flow cytometry correlated strongly with observed TCR beta diversity. Because the CMV infection status of the donors was unknown, age-related changes in expanded clonotypes may potentially have been confounded. Since profiling was done on bulk unsorted PBMCs, naive and antigen-experienced compartments could not be conclusively compared. The long-lived group showed more naive CD4+ T cells, fewer expanded clones and increased TCR diversity than the aged group, suggesting age selection. Total diversity estimates from one million sequenced T cells were considered lower bounds and underestimates.

This clonotype was detected many times. What this receptor recognizes is not known. No much larger clonotype is one base removed from it; base qualities were not supplied. Library creation used 5' RACE. Sequencing instrument: Illumina HiSeq 2500. A second PCR of roughly 6 to 12 cycles was performed with a sample-barcoded 5' primer and a J-beta primer mix. A template-switch 5' adaptor carrying 12 random nucleotides introduced a unique molecular identifier onto each TCR beta cDNA molecule. Each sample yielded at least 2.5 million CDR3-containing paired-end reads. The Mint cDNA synthesis kit, primed by a TRBC-specific oligonucleotide, was used to synthesize first-strand cDNA from all RNA. Following uracil-DNA glycosylase treatment, a first 18-cycle PCR with universal primers M1SS and BC2_uni_R was performed on all cDNA. Under the source paper's analysis protocol: For normalization, 1 million high-quality reads, each with a distinct molecular identifier, were randomly selected from each sample. Reads with shared molecular identifiers were discarded instead of being binned into consensus sequences. MiTCR, set to a Q25 quality threshold and the strictest error-elimination algorithm, was used for CDR3 identification, clonotype clustering and error correction. A nonparametric unseen species model with Euler transformation was used to estimate a lower bound on total TCR beta diversity. TCRdb trimmed the raw reads at Q25, called clones with MiXCR and kept productive beta chains. Each CDR3 protein appears once, grouped with its most common genes and DNA. V and J calls and clone size were set by TCRdb, not the authors. The table for this sample lists 550,000 to 650,000 distinct CDR3 sequences; 25% to 30% of them were counted only once. About a sixth of the sample lies in the top ten.

The donors were under 40 Caucasian individuals from Russia, aged roughly 6 to 90 years, who were systemically healthy. Each donor gave about 9.7 milliliters of peripheral blood, drawn into EDTA-treated Vacutainer tubes. Ficoll-Paque density-gradient centrifugation was used to isolate PBMCs, with at least 7 million per sample. Total RNA was extracted from PBMCs with Trizol reagent, with at least 6 micrograms obtained per sample. Naive CD45RAhigh/CD27high T cell percentages were measured by flow cytometry on a PBMC aliquot from every donor. The sequence derives from a woman over 75 in good health. Sequenced sample: blood.

The CDR3 amino acid sequence is: CASSLETINQPQHF. The DNA sequence follows: TGTGCCAGCAGCTTAGAGACCATTAATCAGCCCCAGCATTTT. The V gene is TRBV7-2 and the J gene is TRBJ1-5, with the D gene not clear enough to name. From the cysteine up to the phenylalanine, the CDR3 has a length of 14 residues. CDR3 DNA only is kept here, 42 bases in frame from base 1. The junction carries 8 bases between V and J, which are trimmed by 1 base and 4 bases respectively. In the germline V gene, CDR1 corresponds to SGHTA and CDR2 to FQGNSA.